This T cell receptor (beta chain) stems from a study of blood T cell repertoires in COVID-19. Study background: Sources were T cells, B-cell-depleted T cells, or PBMCs; the material itself was cDNA or gDNA.

Germline trimming cut 2 bases from V and 8 bases from J; bases unmatched to any gene: 6. CDR3 length: 15 amino acids. CDR1 and CDR2 from the germline V gene are SGHKS and YYEKEE (reference sequence). TCRdb's table, derived via immunoSEQ multiplex PCR, lists solely in-frame clones and lacks some. In the table there are 100,000 to 150,000 clones, approximately 89% of which are singletons. The specimen sequenced was peripheral blood. The sequence derives from a man in his fifties with acute or convalescent COVID-19. The chain employs TRBV5-5 and TRBJ2-1; TRBD1 matches 11 bases. The CDR3 loop is CASSFPGQGAHEQFF. The CDR3 DNA reads TGTGCCAGCAGCTTCCCCGGACAGGGGGCCCATGAGCAGTTCTTC.